This is a list of T cell receptor beta chains from one sample in a study of T cell responses to AZD1222 COVID-19 vaccine. Profiled with immunoSEQ multiplex PCR; TCRdb holds only in-frame clones, not every one. The sample lists approximately 190,000 clones; roughly 92% were seen once. The starting material was peripheral blood, obtained on day 0 of AZD1222 vaccination. The origin of the receptors is an adult in good health. Each CDR3 is given with its conserved first and last residue. A D gene is named only where the DNA matches it firmly. Not every row has a clone size; where given, it reads once, few, many or a size class.

d_call j_call v_call clone_size cdr3_aa cdr3_nt
NA TRBJ1-5 TRBV5-6 NA CASSFGRGNQPQHF TGTGCCAGCAGCTTCGGACGGGGCAATCAGCCCCAGCATTTT
NA TRBJ2-1 TRBV11-2 NA CASRDTTNLYNEQFF TGTGCCAGCCGCGACACAACCAACCTCTACAATGAGCAGTTCTTC
NA TRBJ2-7 TRBV5-4 NA CASKSDSSYEQYF TGTGCCAGCAAATCGGACAGTTCCTACGAGCAGTACTTC
NA TRBJ1-2 TRBV5-4 NA CASSSRGSDYGYTF TGTGCCAGCAGCAGCCGGGGGTCGGACTATGGCTACACCTTC
NA TRBJ1-5 TRBV15 once CATSRDRAGDQPQHF TGTGCCACCAGCAGAGATCGGGCAGGGGATCAGCCCCAGCATTTT
NA TRBJ2-5 TRBV27 once CASSKRGGAETQYF TGTGCCAGCAGTAAACGAGGTGGTGCAGAGACCCAGTACTTC
NA TRBJ1-2 TRBV4-1 NA CASSLRPGRYGYTF TGCGCCAGCAGCCTTCGGCCCGGGCGCTATGGCTACACCTTC
NA TRBJ2-1 TRBV18 NA CASSPSAVEQFF TGTGCCAGCTCACCATCGGCGGTTGAGCAGTTCTTC
TRBD1 TRBJ1-5 TRBV4-1 NA CASSPNKGANNQPQHF TGCGCCAGCAGCCCTAACAAGGGGGCCAACAATCAGCCCCAGCATTTT
TRBD1 TRBJ1-2 TRBV7-3 NA CASSPRTGPNYGYTF TGTGCCAGCAGCCCCAGGACAGGCCCTAACTATGGCTACACCTTC
NA TRBJ2-1 TRBV7-8 NA CASSAEDGVYNEQFF TGTGCCAGCAGCGCTGAGGACGGGGTATACAATGAGCAGTTCTTC
NA TRBJ1-5 TRBV19 NA CASSIQGTGQQPQHF TGTGCCAGTAGTATCCAGGGGACGGGGCAGCAGCCCCAGCATTTT
TRBD1 TRBJ1-5 TRBV6-6 NA CASSPGTGGEGGNQPQHF TGTGCCAGCAGTCCCGGGACAGGGGGCGAAGGGGGGAATCAGCCCCAGCATTTT
NA TRBJ1-1 TRBV18 NA CASSPAQVAVSTEAFF TGTGCCAGCTCACCAGCCCAGGTGGCCGTGAGCACTGAAGCTTTCTTT
TRBD1 TRBJ1-2 TRBV25-1 few CASSETGGSDGYTF TGTGCCAGCAGTGAAACAGGGGGTTCAGATGGCTACACCTTC
NA TRBJ1-1 TRBV11-2 NA CASSLDSTGSVNTEAFF TGTGCCAGCAGCTTAGATAGTACAGGGAGTGTGAACACTGAAGCTTTCTTT
NA TRBJ2-1 TRBV6-5 NA CASSYSPGSSYNEQFF TGTGCCAGCAGTTACTCGCCGGGAAGCTCCTACAATGAGCAGTTCTTC
NA TRBJ1-5 TRBV6-4 NA CASRPTSNQPQHF TGTGCCAGCAGACCCACTAGCAATCAGCCCCAGCATTTT
NA TRBJ2-7 TRBV27 NA CASSLSPYGTYEQYF TGTGCCAGCAGTTTAAGTCCGTACGGGACCTACGAGCAGTACTTC
NA TRBJ1-1 TRBV19 NA CASYRDTEAFF TGTGCCAGTTACAGGGACACTGAAGCTTTCTTT
NA TRBJ1-1 TRBV27 NA CASRTTAGAAFF TGTGCCAGCAGAACCACGGCCGGGGCAGCTTTCTTT
NA TRBJ1-1 TRBV19 NA CASSIGNRFNTEAFF TGTGCCAGTAGTATAGGAAACAGATTCAACACTGAAGCTTTCTTT
TRBD1 TRBJ1-1 TRBV14 NA CASSRTGDRYTEAFF TGTGCCAGCAGCCGGACAGGGGATCGTTACACTGAAGCTTTCTTT
NA TRBJ2-7 TRBV6-2/TRBV6-3 NA CASSYPVITYEQYF TGTGCCAGCAGTTACCCCGTCATCACCTACGAGCAGTACTTC
TRBD2 TRBJ2-3 TRBV5-4 NA CASSFGGGSTDTQYF TGTGCCAGCAGCTTCGGCGGGGGGAGCACAGATACGCAGTATTTT
NA TRBJ2-3 TRBV9 NA CASSSRLGATIDTQYF TGTGCCAGCAGCTCCCGCCTCGGGGCAACAATAGATACGCAGTATTTT
NA TRBJ1-4 TRBV2 NA CASSDRGGGEKLFF TGTGCCAGCAGTGACAGGGGCGGGGGTGAAAAACTGTTTTTT
NA TRBJ1-2 TRBV2 NA CASSDGLGNGYTF TGTGCCAGCAGTGACGGGCTGGGGAATGGCTACACCTTC
NA TRBJ2-3 TRBV9 NA CASSPIQGRDTQYF TGTGCCAGCAGCCCGATACAGGGTAGGGATACGCAGTATTTT
NA TRBJ1-5 TRBV28 NA CASSSSSLPQHF TGTGCCAGCAGTTCCTCGTCTCTGCCCCAGCATTTT
TRBD2 TRBJ2-7 TRBV11-1 NA CASSWTSGAVDDEQYF TGTGCCAGCAGTTGGACTAGCGGGGCGGTGGACGACGAGCAGTACTTC
NA TRBJ1-5 TRBV7-8 NA CASSLEGQPQHF TGTGCCAGCAGCTTAGAAGGTCAGCCCCAGCATTTT
NA TRBJ1-5 TRBV24-1 NA CATSQNRDQPQHF TGTGCCACCAGTCAAAACAGGGATCAGCCCCAGCATTTT
NA TRBJ2-7 TRBV6-6 NA CASSTRDSRPYEQYF TGTGCCAGCAGTACCCGGGACTCGCGGCCTTACGAGCAGTACTTC
TRBD1 TRBJ1-3 TRBV6-6 NA CASSRDRDGNTIYF TGTGCCAGCAGCCGTGACAGGGATGGAAACACCATATATTTT
NA TRBJ2-7 TRBV5-6 NA CASSFDRSGNEQYF TGTGCCAGCAGCTTCGACAGGTCTGGCAACGAGCAGTACTTC
NA TRBJ1-2 TRBV25-1 NA CASSESPEIDYTF TGTGCCAGCAGTGAATCTCCGGAGATCGACTACACCTTC
TRBD1 TRBJ2-7 TRBV6-6 NA CASSPPGQDEQYF TGTGCCAGCAGTCCGCCTGGACAGGACGAGCAGTACTTC